This T cell receptor beta chain was documented in a study of cytomegalovirus exposure and HLA in healthy donors. The PCR ran on 60 Vbeta and 13 Jbeta primers. TCRdb's table, derived via immunoSEQ multiplex PCR, lists solely in-frame clones and lacks some. The repertoire holds 150,000 or so clones, approximately 84% seen once, with more than 0.35% in the top ten. This clone occurred a few times. The antigen remains undetermined. Study-level findings and limits: Sequencing likely produced, as an artifact, a cluster of highly shared sequence variants.

Input material: PBMCs. The clonotype originates from a boy aged 2 to 10 in good health and CMV-seronegative.

CDR3 coding DNA: TGTGCCAGCAGTGATGTTGCCAGGGAGGATGGCTACACCTTC. Translation: CASSDVAREDGYTF. This chain joins TRBV2 and TRBJ1-2, with D possibly matching TRBD1 (5 bases). The V and J ends lost 3 bases and 6 bases respectively, with 14 bases between them. CDR3 length: 14 residues. CDR1 and CDR2 (germline): SNHLY, FYNNEI.